The present entry profiles one TCR beta chain with its context. Original handling: Researchers report that nucleated cell counts were estimated from reference gene primer amplification. The table came from immunoSEQ multiplex PCR; TCRdb's copy has only in-frame clones and leaves some out. That table is the source of V, J and clone size, and D and trimming were worked out from the DNA. The sample consists of under 200,000 clones, roughly 86% of them appearing once. This entry belongs to a study of blood T cell repertoires in COVID-19. Turning to the study itself: T cells, B-cell-depleted T cells, or PBMCs provided the cDNA or gDNA that served as material.

Looked up from germline, CDR1 is SGHTA and CDR2 is FQGTGA. Trimming removed 6 bases from V and 10 bases from J; junction bases left unmatched: 6. The CDR3 loop spans 13 amino acids. Sequences were obtained from peripheral blood. The rearrangement links TRBV7-3 to TRBJ1-6; 7 nucleotides agree with TRBD1. This TCR derives from a man aged 65-85 years with acute or convalescent COVID-19. This chain's CDR3 is CASSPDRDSPLHF. In DNA form, the CDR3 reads TGTGCCAGCAGTCCCGACAGGGACTCACCCCTCCACTTT.